These T cell receptor beta chains were read from a single sample in a study of human T cells and chemical hapten exposure. Each CDR3 protein gets one entry after TCRdb re-called the RACE reads with MiXCR. The sample contains around 110,000 distinct CDR3 sequences, roughly 10% of which appear only once. Sequencing used whole blood, obtained in connection with sensitization to the hapten diphenylcyclopropenone (DPC). The receptors here all came from a woman aged 45-59 years with alopecia areata. Some clones in this sample may be carry-over from other donors' samples. The CDR3 runs from the conserved cysteine through the conserved F or W. A D gene is named only where the DNA matches it firmly. Clone sizes are given selectively: once, few, many, or a class where the clone is expanded.

>.|TRBJ1-1|TRBV20-1|.
TGCAGTGCTAGAGGAGCAGGGATGCTCCCTGAAGCTTTCTTT
CSARGAGMLPEAFF
>many|TRBJ2-7|TRBV20-1|TRBD2
TGCAGTGCCTCTACCGGGACTAGCGGGTACTACGAGCAGTACTTC
CSASTGTSGYYEQYF
>many|TRBJ2-5|TRBV4-3|.
TGCGCCAGCAGCCATCTCCCAGGACGGGCAGAGACCCAGTACTTC
CASSHLPGRAETQYF
>.|TRBJ2-3|TRBV28|.
TGTGCCAGCAGTTGGGGATCTCCAGATACGCAGTATTTT
CASSWGSPDTQYF
>few|TRBJ2-3|TRBV6-5|.
TGTGCCAGCAGTTACCCGGGGTCAGGGTCAGATACGCAGTATTTT
CASSYPGSGSDTQYF
>.|TRBJ1-1|TRBV28|.
TGTGCCAGCAGGCAGTCCTTGGGGCCAAGCGCTGAAGCTTTCTTT
CASRQSLGPSAEAFF
>.|TRBJ1-6|TRBV7-2|.
TGTGCCAGCAGCTTAGGTCAGGGACCCCTCCACTTT
CASSLGQGPLHF
>many|TRBJ2-1|TRBV6-1|.
TGTGCCAGCAGTTCTGGACTCGAGCAGTTCTTC
CASSSGLEQFF
>few|TRBJ2-5|TRBV24-1|TRBD1
TGTGCCACCAGTGAGGCTGGGACAGGGTGGGAGACCCAGTACTTC
CATSEAGTGWETQYF
>many|TRBJ2-6|TRBV6-5|.
TGTGCCAGCCAGAGCTCTGGGGCCAACGTCCTGACTTTC
CASQSSGANVLTF
>.|TRBJ2-7|TRBV10-3|.
TGTGCCATCAGTGGTACAGCCCCTGGCGAGCAGTACTTC
CAISGTAPGEQYF
>.|TRBJ2-5|TRBV7-2|TRBD1
TGTGCCAGCAGCCCGGGACAGGGGCAAGAGACCCAGTACTTC
CASSPGQGQETQYF
>few|TRBJ2-7|TRBV4-1|TRBD1
TGCGCCAGCAGCCCCGCACCGGGACAGAACTACGAGCAGTACTTC
CASSPAPGQNYEQYF
>few|TRBJ1-5|TRBV28|TRBD1
TGTGCCAGCAGCCCCGGACAGGCCGAGGGCTTCATGCAGCCCCAGCATTTT
CASSPGQAEGFMQPQHF
>few|TRBJ2-1|TRBV7-2|TRBD2
TGTGCCAGCAGCTACCGGGGGGGGGTCAATGAGCAGTTCTTC
CASSYRGGVNEQFF
>.|TRBJ2-1|TRBV11-3|.
TGTGCCAGCAGCTTAAAGGGAAATGAGCAGTTCTTC
CASSLKGNEQFF
>.|TRBJ1-4|TRBV7-9|TRBD1
TGTGCCAGCAGCCCTGCGGACAGGAGTAATGAAAAACTGTTTTTT
CASSPADRSNEKLFF
>few|TRBJ2-5|TRBV29-1|.
TGCAGCGTTGCCCAGGGGTTAGAGACCCAGTACTTC
CSVAQGLETQYF
>.|TRBJ1-5|TRBV2|.
TGTGCCAGCAGCCCCGTGGATCAGCCCCAGCATTTT
CASSPVDQPQHF
>.|TRBJ1-5|TRBV5-5|TRBD1
TGTGCCAGCAGCTGGGGGACAGGGACGGTTCAGCCCCAGCATTTT
CASSWGTGTVQPQHF
>few|TRBJ2-7|TRBV6-1|.
TGTGCCAGCAGTTCGGGGGAAGCCTACGAGCAGTACTTC
CASSSGEAYEQYF
>many|TRBJ2-1|TRBV12-3/TRBV12-4|.
TGTGCCAGCAGTTTAGCCGGCGGGACCCTTTATTACAATGAGCAGTTCTTC
CASSLAGGTLYYNEQFF
>.|TRBJ1-1|TRBV6-5|.
TGTGCCAGCAGTCCCGGACACACAGGGACTTTCTTT
CASSPGHTGTFF